These 31 T cell receptor beta chains came from one sample sequenced in a study of CXCR3-negative and CXCR3-positive naive CD8 T cells. Overall study results and limits: Comparison of naive cells showed more hydrophobic TRB CDR3s in CXCR3-positive than in CXCR3-negative naive cells.

Their cognate antigens are unknown. The TRB cDNA libraries were prepared by 5' RACE with UMI labels. Following a re-call of the 5' RACE reads, TCRdb has one entry per CDR3 protein and lacks DNA. Its table records over 100,000 distinct CDR3 sequences. Sequenced: naive CXCR3+ CD8+ T cells from blood. As for subset: CD45RO-CCR7+CD27+CD95- naive CD8+ T cells expressing CXCR3 (TNR3+). The receptors shown here come from a human donor in good health. Some clones in this sample may be carry-over from other donors' samples.

The rearrangement links TRBV23-1 to TRBJ2-5; TCRdb picks TRBD1, but there is no DNA to check that call. TRBV23-1 belongs to the ORF category, with a function that is uncertain. The CDR3 runs to 16 residues. The chain's CDR3 is CASSKRAGATQETQYF.

The chain uses TRBV11-2 and TRBJ2-7; TCRdb returns TRBD1, unconfirmable since there is no DNA. The CDR3 has 14 amino acids. Germline assignment: CDR1 SGHAT and CDR2 FQNNGV. The CDR3 sequence: CASSLVGHGYEQYF.

This chain joins TRBV3-1 and TRBJ2-2. CDR3 length: 13 amino acids. CDR1 LGHDT and CDR2 YNNKEL come from the germline V gene (reference sequence). The CDR3 region is CASKEVNTGELFF.

V and J are TRBV25-1 and TRBJ2-2; no DNA is available, so the TRBD2 call from TCRdb remains unchecked. CDR1 is MGHDK, CDR2 SYGVNS, per germline. This CDR3 comprises 13 residues. The CDR3 loop is CASSAPPSGELFF.

The genes are TRBV12-3 or TRBV12-4 and TRBJ2-3; no DNA is available, so the TRBD2 call from TCRdb remains unchecked. CDR3 length equals 14 residues. This CDR3 is CASSLLAAPDTQYF.

This sequence joins TRBV9 and TRBJ2-7. Germline CDR1 and CDR2: SGDLS and YYNGEE. This CDR3 is 14 amino acids long. This CDR3 reads CASSFQTDSYEQYF.

V usage is TRBV12-3 or TRBV12-4 and J usage is TRBJ2-7; as DNA is missing, the TRBD1 call by TCRdb cannot be tested. CDR3 length: 14 amino acids. The CDR3 reads CASSFAGGGYEQYF.

The rearrangement uses TRBV4-1 and TRBJ2-5; TCRdb outputs TRBD1, but without DNA this stays unchecked. There are 14 residues in the CDR3. The germline V gene encodes CDR1 MGHRA and CDR2 YSYEKL. The CDR3 loop reads CASSGRDLQETQYF.

This chain links TRBV12-3 or TRBV12-4 with TRBJ2-2; TCRdb's D call, TRBD1, is unchecked because there is no DNA. This CDR3 is built from 15 residues. Here the CDR3 reads CASSVPDSHTGELFF.

The gene calls are TRBV10-3 and TRBJ2-7; TCRdb indicates TRBD1, and absent DNA this call remains unverified. In germline, CDR1 is ENHRY, CDR2 SYGVKD. CDR3 length: 12 amino acids. CDR3: CAITDNSYEQYF.

This rearrangement joins TRBV3-1 to TRBJ2-4; TCRdb outputs TRBD2, but without DNA this stays unchecked. Germline V gene sequence: CDR1 LGHDT, CDR2 YNNKEL (reference sequence). The CDR3 covers 19 residues. CDR3: CASSQDTPQREYYANIQYF.

This sequence joins TRBV7-9 and TRBJ2-1. There are 13 residues in the CDR3. In germline, CDR1 is SEHNR, CDR2 FQNEAQ (reference sequence). The CDR3 loop is CASSSAGDNEQFF.

The chain is built from TRBV29-1 and TRBJ2-5; no DNA is available, so the TRBD1 call from TCRdb remains unchecked. CDR3 length: 14 amino acids. Germline values: CDR1 SQVTM, CDR2 ANQGSEA. The CDR3: CSVAGAQGEETQYF. Drawing the rest from reference TRBV29-1 and TRBJ2-5, the complete variable domain is SAVISQKPSRDICQRGTSLTIQCQVDSQVTMMFWYRQQPGQSLTLIATANQGSEATYESGFVIDKFPISRPNLTFSTLTVSNMSPEDSSIYLCSVAGAQGEETQYFGPGTRLLVL.

The chain links TRBV25-1 to TRBJ2-5. There are 11 residues in the CDR3. Germline CDR1 and CDR2: MGHDK and SYGVNS. The CDR3 loop reads CASRSIEAQYF.

This sequence joins TRBV7-3 and TRBJ1-3. CDR1 is SGHTA, CDR2 FQGTGA, per germline. The CDR3 is 13 residues long. CDR3 sequence reads: CASSLNRGNTIYF. Full variable domain (missing parts from reference TRBV7-3 and TRBJ1-3): GAGVSQTPSNKVTEKGKYVELRCDPISGHTALYWYRQSLGQGPEFLIYFQGTGAADDSGLPNDRFFAVRPEGSVSTLKIQRTERGDSAVYLCASSLNRGNTIYFGEGSWLTVV.

CDR3 loop: CASSIRADYNEQFF. The chain couples TRBV9 to TRBJ2-1. CDR1 SGDLS and CDR2 YYNGEE come from the germline V gene. The CDR3 length is 14 residues.

This chain joins TRBV27 and TRBJ1-5; TCRdb's D call of TRBD1 is untestable without DNA. Germline CDR1 and CDR2: MNHEY and SMNVEV (reference sequence). This CDR3 contains 14 residues. The CDR3 sequence is CASSPEGGDQPQHF.

The gene calls are TRBV28 and TRBJ2-7. The CDR3 runs 12 residues. Per the germline V gene, CDR1 is MDHEN and CDR2 is SYDVKM. The CDR3 spells CASSTNSYEQYF.

This chain joins TRBV27 and TRBJ2-3; TCRdb's D gene call, TRBD2, goes unchecked for lack of DNA. This CDR3 comprises 20 residues. Germline V gene sequence: CDR1 MNHEY, CDR2 SMNVEV (reference sequence). The CDR3 here is CASSLSALGLREKGADTQYF.

This chain connects TRBV9 to TRBJ2-3; TCRdb lists TRBD2, though no DNA is available to test this call. The CDR3 sequence is 18 residues long. Germline assignment: CDR1 SGDLS and CDR2 YYNGEE. CDR3 residues: CASSVPTTSGGATDTQYF.

This sequence joins TRBV28 and TRBJ2-1; TCRdb selects TRBD2, and the lack of DNA leaves this call unchecked. Per the germline V gene, CDR1 is MDHEN and CDR2 is SYDVKM. The CDR3 runs 17 residues. CDR3 sequence reads: CASREPLGTSGPLEQFF.

The gene calls are TRBV27 and TRBJ2-5; TCRdb names TRBD1, which stays unverified in the absence of DNA. The CDR3 totals 20 residues. Germline values: CDR1 MNHEY, CDR2 SMNVEV (reference sequence). The CDR3 region is CASSLSFPGPLAPRGETQYF.

J is TRBJ1-5 and V is TRBV27. Germline CDR1 is MNHEY and CDR2 is SMNVEV (reference sequence). This CDR3 has 13 residues. CDR3 amino acids: CASSTDSNQPQHF.

This chain uses TRBV7-9 with TRBJ2-7. The CDR3 is made up of 13 amino acids. Germline loops: CDR1 SEHNR, CDR2 FQNEAQ (reference sequence). The CDR3 loop reads CASSADVTYEQYF.

The V and J genes are TRBV11-3 and TRBJ2-7. CDR3 length: 11 residues. The germline V gene encodes CDR1 SGHNT and CDR2 YENEEA. The CDR3 region is CASSFGDEQYF.

The V gene is TRBV29-1, the J gene TRBJ2-1; TCRdb indicates TRBD2, and absent DNA this call remains unverified. The V gene's germline CDR1 is SQVTM and CDR2 ANQGSEA. The CDR3 is 15 residues long. CDR3 amino acids: CSVRGTSGGYNEQFF.

The J gene is TRBJ2-6, the V gene TRBV7-9; as DNA is missing, the TRBD2 call by TCRdb cannot be tested. CDR3 length: 18 amino acids. Germline V gives CDR1 SEHNR, CDR2 FQNEAQ (reference sequence). CDR3 sequence: CASSPLVWGSAGANVLTF.

The chain carries TRBV7-9 and TRBJ1-4; the D gene TCRdb calls, TRBD1, cannot be checked with no DNA. Germline V CDR1 and CDR2: SEHNR, FQNEAQ (reference sequence). The length of the CDR3 is 13 residues. The CDR3 here is CASISGGGEKLFF.

The chain carries TRBV5-8 and TRBJ2-2; TCRdb's assignment of TRBD2 cannot be checked, as there is no DNA. CDR1 and CDR2 (germline): SGHTS, YDEGEE. CDR3 length equals 14 residues. The CDR3 region is CASSQWGLSRELFF.

The chain joins TRBV28 to TRBJ2-1. This CDR3 contains 15 residues. Germline CDR1 and CDR2: MDHEN and SYDVKM. This CDR3 reads CASSLLRESDNEQFF.

J is TRBJ2-1 and V is TRBV29-1. This CDR3 is built from 14 residues. CDR1 is SQVTM, CDR2 ANQGSEA, per germline. This CDR3 reads CSVAEPTGFNEQFF.